This TCR beta chain stems from a study of T cell clones after liver transplantation. Study details: In this trial, immunosuppression withdrawal was attempted within 2 years of liver transplant. TCRbeta sequencing after a pre-transplant mixed lymphocyte reaction identified graft-donor-reactive clones, later tracked in post-transplant blood. Study observations and caveats: Post-transplant time points were not standardized, so conclusions are preliminary.

This clone was counted between two and nine times. No antigen is known for it. At one end the junction does not follow the germline gene, possibly because of a read error. Alloreactive TCRbeta sequences came from sequencing proliferating CFSE-low cells in the MLR. Graft donor PBMCs, splenocytes, lymph-node cells, or third-party PBMCs stimulated pre-transplant recipient cells. The germline V gene has CDR1 MGHRA and CDR2 YSYEKL. CDR3 length: 16 amino acids. Assay: immunoSEQ multiplex PCR; the TCRdb copy retains only in-frame clones and omits some. This sample carries around 4,800 clones, 25% to 30% of them seen once, and the ten largest clones take approximately 15%.

The chain links TRBV4-1 to TRBJ1-5; 7 bases fit TRBD1. This receptor was taken from a human patient who received a liver transplant. Some T cells could come from the graft donor. The sequencing input was CD4+ T cells from cultured PBMCs. CDR3 sequence (DNA): TGCGCCAGCAGACAAGGGCACCGGGACAGCAATCAGACCCAGCATTTT. Translating it yields CASRQGHRDSNQTQHF.